This T cell receptor (beta chain) was documented in a study of T-cell reconstitution after alpha-beta-depleted transplantation in children. This clonotype was counted at least ten times. Per germline, CDR1 SEHNR and CDR2 FQNEAQ (reference sequence). The CDR3 runs to 13 residues. Deletions cut 3 bases from V and 4 bases from J, with 8 bases between. Unique molecular identifiers were incorporated during preparation of the TCRbeta library. A single record per CDR3 protein comes from TCRdb applying MiXCR to the PCR reads. This sample has some 400,000 distinct CDR3 sequences, with roughly 20% found just once.

The sample was PBMCs from the stem cell graft donor, taken from the stem cell graft. This TCR was recovered from a human donor who donated a stem cell graft to a child with acute myeloid leukemia. The chain combines TRBV7-9 with TRBJ2-3, with a tentative D call TRBD2 (5 bases). The CDR3 region is CASSFQRADTQYF. The CDR3 bases are TGTGCCAGCAGCTTCCAGAGGGCAGATACGCAGTATTTT.